The entry that follows covers one TCR beta chain sequence. The sample comes from a study of PD-L1 blockade in urothelial cancer. Study-level information: Blood was subjected to analysis at 3 weeks (second dose) and 6 weeks following treatment start.

The length of the CDR3 is 13 residues. Germline trimming cut 3 bases from V and 5 bases from J; bases unmatched to any gene: 4. Germline V gives CDR1 SGHDT, CDR2 YYEEEE. Profiled with immunoSEQ multiplex PCR; TCRdb holds only in-frame clones, not every one. This sample has some 84,000 clones, with 82% found just once. The sequence was obtained from a man aged 70-80 years with urothelial cancer. Sample: PBMCs, taken around atezolizumab (anti-PD-L1) treatment. V gene TRBV5-6 combines with J gene TRBJ2-5; 7 bases align to TRBD1. The chain's CDR3 is CASSSDRVETQYF. In nucleotides, the CDR3 is TGTGCCAGCAGCTCAGACAGGGTGGAGACCCAGTACTTC. Filled out from reference TRBV5-6 and TRBJ2-5, the complete variable domain reads DAGVTQSPTHLIKTRGQQVTLRCSPKSGHDTVSWYQQALGQGPQFIFQYYEEEERQRGNFPDRFSGHQFPNYSSELNVNALLLGDSALYLCASSSDRVETQYFGPGTRLLVL.